The 21 T cell receptor beta chains in this list originate from one sample, sequenced in a study of cytomegalovirus exposure and HLA in healthy donors. The PCR had 60 Vbeta and 13 Jbeta primers. Profiled with immunoSEQ multiplex PCR; TCRdb holds only in-frame clones, not every one. The table records roughly 110,000 clones, roughly 82% of them present only once. The sample consisted of PBMCs. The receptors stem from a man aged 25 to 40 in good health and CMV-seropositive.

The J gene is TRBJ1-5, the V gene TRBV6-6; D remains unclear. The CDR3 is 16 amino acids. Germline-derived CDR1 and CDR2 are MNHNY and SVGAGI (reference sequence). Trimming removed 5 bases from V and 0 bases from J, with 14 bases in between. The CDR3 coding sequence is TGTGCCAGCAGTCCCTTACCCGGTTCTAGCAATCAGCCCCAGCATTTT. Protein sequence: CASSPLPGSSNQPQHF.

V and J are TRBV5-1 and TRBJ2-5, with D maybe TRBD2 (5 bases). CDR1 and CDR2 (germline): SGHRS, YFSETQ. CDR3 length: 14 residues. Trimming took 0 bases from V and 2 from J, leaving 8 bases between them. The CDR3 spells CASSLVPGQETQYF. The DNA for the CDR3 is TGCGCCAGCAGCTTGGTACCGGGGCAAGAGACCCAGTACTTC.

This chain uses TRBV10-2 with TRBJ1-2; 11 bases fit TRBD1. CDR1 is WSHSY and CDR2 is SAAADI in the germline V gene. This CDR3 is 15 amino acids long. The V and J ends lost 0 bases and 8 bases, in that order; junction bases with no gene match: 5. The CDR3 is CASSESGQGGYGYTF. CDR3 DNA: TGCGCCAGCAGTGAGTCGGGACAGGGGGGCTACGGCTACACCTTC.

J is TRBJ2-2 and V is TRBV19, with TRBD1 matching over 8 bases. CDR1 is LNHDA, CDR2 SQIVND, per germline (reference sequence). V trimming: 3 bases; J trimming: 0 bases; junction bases outside the gene matches: 3. CDR3 length: 16 residues. Here the CDR3 DNA reads TGTGCCAGTAGTATTCAGGGGGCGCCGAACACCGGGGAGCTGTTTTTT. Its translation is CASSIQGAPNTGELFF.

This clone was seen once. J is TRBJ1-3 and V is TRBV19; 7 bases fit TRBD1. Germline trimming cut 4 bases from V and 7 bases from J; bases unmatched to any gene: 7. The CDR3 sequence is 14 residues long. CDR1 is LNHDA, CDR2 SQIVND, per germline (reference sequence). This chain's CDR3 is CASSRETGRNTIYF. CDR3 nucleotide sequence: TGTGCCAGTAGTAGGGAGACAGGGAGGAACACCATATATTTT.

This chain uses TRBV27 with TRBJ2-1, with 9 bases matching TRBD2. This CDR3 has 18 amino acids. V shed 1 base, J shed 0 bases, and the junction held 7 bases outside the gene matches. The V gene's germline CDR1 is MNHEY and CDR2 SMNVEV (reference sequence). The CDR3, as DNA: TGTGCCAGCAGTTTATTACTTAGCGGGGGCGTCTCCTACAATGAGCAGTTCTTC. This gives the protein CASSLLLSGGVSYNEQFF.

The genes are TRBV2 and TRBJ2-2, with TRBD1 matching 8 bases. CDR1 and CDR2 from the germline V gene are SNHLY and FYNNEI. The CDR3 consists of 14 residues. V lost 11 bases and J lost 0; bases outside the gene matches: 5. As DNA, the CDR3 is TGTGCCGGACAGGGACAGACGAACACCGGGGAGCTGTTTTTT. This gives the protein CAGQGQTNTGELFF.

The rearrangement links TRBV7-9 to TRBJ2-5; 8 bases agree with TRBD2. J lost 2 bases, V lost 6 bases, and 5 bases had no gene match. The CDR3 length is 14 residues. Germline CDR1 is SEHNR and CDR2 is FQNEAQ (reference sequence). In DNA form, the CDR3 reads TGTGCCAGCAGGGAAGCGGGGGCACAAGAGACCCAGTACTTC. It specifies CASREAGAQETQYF.

V gene TRBV2 combines with J gene TRBJ2-7, with D maybe TRBD2 (6 bases). The CDR3 spans 15 residues. Germline values: CDR1 SNHLY, CDR2 FYNNEI. Trimming removed 7 bases from V and 5 bases from J, with 21 bases in between. CDR3 DNA sequence: TGTGCCAGCACCCCTGAGGGGAGGCAGGTGCACGAGCAGTACTTC. Its translation is CASTPEGRQVHEQYF.

This clone turned up a few times. This rearrangement joins TRBV5-8 to TRBJ2-5; weak D call: TRBD1 (5 bases). CDR1 SGHTS and CDR2 YDEGEE come from the germline V gene. Trimming pared 0 bases from V and 3 bases from J, leaving 9 bases between. This CDR3 is 14 amino acids long. The DNA for the CDR3 is TGTGCCAGCAGCTTGGTACAGGCTAAAGAGACCCAGTACTTC. This codes for CASSLVQAKETQYF.

This clone was counted once. The chain joins TRBV6-5 to TRBJ1-2; D not resolved. CDR3 size: 13 residues. V lost 4 bases, J lost 6 bases, and 12 bases lay in between. Germline-derived CDR1 and CDR2 are MNHEY and SVGAGI. Written as DNA, the CDR3 is TGTGCCAGCAGTTCCGGAGGGCAACATGGCTACACCTTC. Its protein is CASSSGGQHGYTF.

The J gene is TRBJ2-3, the V gene TRBV5-1; 12 positions match TRBD1. The CDR3 loop spans 16 amino acids. Germline CDR1 SGHRS, CDR2 YFSETQ. Unmatched junction bases numbered 6, after V lost 4 bases and J lost 3 bases. The CDR3 loop reads CASSLGDRGHTDTQYF. The CDR3 coding sequence is TGCGCCAGCAGCCTCGGGGACAGGGGGCATACAGATACGCAGTATTTT. Combining the CDR3 with reference TRBV5-1 and TRBJ2-3 gives the whole variable domain KAGVTQTPRYLIKTRGQQVTLSCSPISGHRSVSWYQQTPGQGLQFLFEYFSETQRNKGNFPGRFSGRQFSNSRSEMNVSTLELGDSALYLCASSLGDRGHTDTQYFGPGTRLTVL.

This clone is a singleton in its sample. V usage is TRBV19 and J usage is TRBJ1-5; 7 bases align to TRBD1. Germline V CDR1 and CDR2: LNHDA, SQIVND (reference sequence). CDR3 size: 15 residues. The ends lost 1 base at V and 1 base at J; junction bases unmatched: 1. The chain's CDR3 is CASSIATGSNQPQHF. CDR3 bases: TGTGCCAGTAGTATAGCGACAGGGAGCAATCAGCCCCAGCATTTT. Full variable domain (outside the CDR3, taken from reference TRBV19 and TRBJ1-5): DGGITQSPKYLFRKEGQNVTLSCEQNLNHDAMYWYRQDPGQGLRLIYYSQIVNDFQKGDIAEGYSVSREKKESFPLTVTSAQKNPTAFYLCASSIATGSNQPQHFGDGTRLSIL.

This clone was observed a single time. The rearrangement links TRBV5-5 to TRBJ1-2; the D gene is possibly TRBD1 (5 bases). The CDR3 spans 16 residues. CDR1 is SGHKS and CDR2 is YYEKEE in the germline V gene (reference sequence). V was clipped by 2 bases and J by 4 bases, with 18 bases between them. The CDR3 sequence: CASSLGWGNTLYGYTF. The CDR3 DNA reads TGTGCCAGCAGCTTAGGTTGGGGCAATACACTCTATGGCTACACCTTC.

This chain uses TRBV10-2 with TRBJ1-5; D might be TRBD1 (6 bases). Germline lookup yields CDR1 WSHSY and CDR2 SAAADI. Trimming took off 3 bases at V and 7 bases at J, with 10 bases between the two ends. The CDR3 is made up of 13 amino acids. CDR3: CASSEQGRQPQHF. CDR3 nucleotides: TGCGCCAGCAGTGAACAGGGCAGGCAGCCCCAGCATTTT.

J is TRBJ2-7 and V is TRBV6-1; TRBD1 agrees at 9 bases. With 5 bases clipped from V and 6 bases from J, the junction kept 8 bases outside the gene matches. Germline V lookup: CDR1 MNHNS, CDR2 SASEGT. CDR3 size: 14 residues. In DNA, the CDR3 is TGTGCCAGCAGTCCCCGCGGACAGGGGACCGAGCAGTACTTC. It specifies CASSPRGQGTEQYF.

This clone was seen more than once but under ten times. The chain carries TRBV18 and TRBJ1-1; no definite D call. There are 14 residues in the CDR3. The germline V gene has CDR1 KGHSH and CDR2 LQKENI. Trimming stripped 6 bases from V and 1 base from J, with 12 bases between. CDR3 region: CASSSIEGNTEAFF. DNA for the CDR3: TGTGCCAGCTCCTCGATCGAGGGGAACACTGAAGCTTTCTTT.

V gene TRBV14 combines with J gene TRBJ1-1; no clear D. Germline V gives CDR1 SGHDN, CDR2 FVKESK. The CDR3 has 13 residues. Trimming removed 2 bases from V and 8 bases from J, with 12 bases in between. CDR3 loop: CASSQLTREEAFF. CDR3 sequence (DNA): TGTGCCAGCAGCCAACTTACCCGAGAAGAAGCTTTCTTT.

J is TRBJ1-1 and V is TRBV6-5; 7 nucleotides align to TRBD1. V shed 6 bases and J 6 bases; nucleotides not matched to a gene: 4. Germline-derived CDR1 and CDR2 are MNHEY and SVGAGI. The CDR3 has 12 amino acids. The DNA of the CDR3 is TGTGCCAGCAGCGGAGGGGGCGCTGAAGCTTTCTTT. It is translated as CASSGGGAEAFF.

The chain couples TRBV5-1 to TRBJ2-7; D is unresolved. Trimming shortened V by 0 bases and J by 1 base, and 17 bases separated the two germline ends. CDR1 and CDR2 from the germline V gene are SGHRS and YFSETQ. The CDR3 runs 17 residues. The CDR3 sequence is CASSLARFSQVSYEQYF. The DNA of the CDR3 is TGCGCCAGCAGCTTGGCTCGATTCTCTCAGGTTTCCTACGAGCAGTACTTC. The entire variable domain, with the rest obtained from reference TRBV5-1 and TRBJ2-7, is as follows: KAGVTQTPRYLIKTRGQQVTLSCSPISGHRSVSWYQQTPGQGLQFLFEYFSETQRNKGNFPGRFSGRQFSNSRSEMNVSTLELGDSALYLCASSLARFSQVSYEQYFGPGTRLTVT.

The chain has TRBV10-3 and TRBJ1-2, with 7 bases matching TRBD1. After removal of 10 bases from V and 5 bases from J, the junction contained 13 bases not matched to a gene. Germline-derived CDR1 and CDR2 are ENHRY and SYGVKD. The CDR3 has 14 residues. The CDR3: CATKTGSSLYGYTF. The CDR3 DNA reads as TGTGCCACCAAGACAGGGTCCTCATTATATGGCTACACCTTC.